This note documents a single T cell receptor beta chain sequence. This clonotype was picked up many times. Its antigen remains undetermined. Base qualities were left out, and no much larger clone turns up one base away. The time point tag for this specimen amounts to: newly diagnosed GD, antithyroid drugs for less than 3 months. RNA was extracted from PBMCs in TRIzol for both TCR sequencing and RNA sequencing. The diagnosis of Graves' disease was made according to American Thyroid Association guidelines. Patients were recruited from an endocrinology department in Xi'an, China. Each patient gave 8.5 to 9.5 milliliters of peripheral blood, collected in an EDTA anticoagulant tube. Ficoll Paque Plus density gradient separation was used to isolate PBMCs, and no further T cell sorting was done. RNA quality was checked with an Agilent 2100 Bioanalyzer and agarose gel, and concentration with a NanoDrop 2000.

The library was obtained by multiplex PCR. The listed sequencing device is Illumina HiSeq 4000. To build TCR beta libraries, CDR3 regions were amplified by Arm-PCR using iRepertoire HTBI primers. Gel purification was performed on PCR products prior to sequencing. Per the original workflow: Gene usage analysis of CDR3 amino acid clonotypes used the approximately 56 TRBV and 12 to 15 TRBJ segments found across samples. COPE and FqMerger were used to merge the filtered high-quality paired reads into contigs. BLAST was used to align contigs to IMGT TRBV, TRBD and TRBJ reference genes, with CDR3 defined following IMGT. Clonotypes above 0.1% frequency were classified as highly expanded clones. Shannon entropy was used to measure repertoire diversity, and the Gini coefficient was used to measure V-J evenness. A clonotype found in more than one individual was treated as public. In-frame beta chains were kept once TCRdb had trimmed the public reads at Q25 with fastp and called clones with MiXCR. Every CDR3 protein is listed once, alongside the most common genes and DNA of its rows. TCRdb, rather than the study authors, made the V and J calls. The sample table shows some 370,000 distinct CDR3 sequences, and 12% are seen once. The ten largest clonotypes hold approximately 17% of the sample.

This record belongs to a study of regulatory T cells in long-lasting Graves disease (dated by TCRdb to about 2021). For the study in its entirety: In the newly diagnosed Graves' disease group, patients had been taking antithyroid drugs for less than 3 months. A total of about 33 samples underwent TCR sequencing, from about 13 patients with persistent Graves' disease and 20 or so patients with newly diagnosed Graves' disease. Peripheral blood TCR sequencing and RNA sequencing compared persistent Graves' disease patients with newly diagnosed Graves' disease patients. The study took place in China and was registered as a clinical trial. What the work shows at the level of the full study, not this receptor alone: Only peripheral blood was studied, because thyroid tissue, the primary lesion, was inaccessible. As a limitation, the authors acknowledged that the small sample size may reduce accuracy. Persistent disease showed preferential use of TRBV28, TRBJ1-2 and TRBJ2-5, whereas newly diagnosed disease favored TRBV20-1 and TRBJ2-1. More public clonotypes were shared among persistent patients (around 3,000) than among newly diagnosed patients (966). Sequencing and analysis were limited to the TCR beta chain. Persistent Graves' disease patients showed lower TCR Shannon entropy and fewer highly expanded clones than newly diagnosed patients, suggesting clonal expansion.

V lost 6 bases and J lost 1 base; the stretch between them is 13 bases long. From the cysteine up to the phenylalanine, the CDR3 has a length of 14 residues. The sequence is cut down to CDR3 DNA, 42 bases in frame from base 1. As encoded in the germline V gene, CDR1 is MDHEN while CDR2 is SYDVKM. The sample was also linked to a second study, of T cells in Graves' hyperthyroidism and ophthalmopathy. From that second study: Stable Graves' hyperthyroidism was defined as the absence of progression to ophthalmopathy over 18 months of follow-up. Hyperthyroidism patients were newly diagnosed, with disease duration under 2 months, and aged 18 to 65 years. The study excluded patients with uncontrolled infections, other autoimmune diseases, pregnancy or lactation. Diagnoses were based on clinical symptoms, serum thyroxine and TRAb, thyroid ultrasound and orbital computed tomography. The first round of RT-PCR for the TCR CDR3 was performed with the HTBI primer set and the Qiagen OneStep RT-PCR kit. Most expanded thyroid clonotypes (frequency above 0.001) were also detected in blood, a finding suggesting that blood repertoires may reflect thyroid immune responses. In cross-validation, a model built on a 13 V-J signature told ophthalmopathy apart from stable hyperthyroidism with just under 90% sensitivity and approximately 81% specificity, and in testing the same model reached 80%/75%. In validation, progression to ophthalmopathy was predicted by the model with approximately 67% sensitivity and 72.22% specificity, a median of approximately 7.1 months before onset. TCR V-J signatures able to tell the groups apart were searched for in a discovery cohort of some 97 patients, of whom around 42 had Graves' ophthalmopathy and around 58 had stable Graves' hyperthyroidism. An independent validation cohort of around 20 hyperthyroidism patients and 17 patients who later progressed to ophthalmopathy tested prospective prediction of ophthalmopathy. For training and testing, the 100 patients in the discovery cohort were randomly divided in a 7:3 ratio. The study also compared thyroid tissue and blood T-cell repertoires from several Graves' hyperthyroidism patients. Following sampling, methimazole starting at 30 mg daily was given to hyperthyroidism patients, and high-dose intravenous methylprednisolone was given to ophthalmopathy patients. The libraries were constructed in a second round of multiplex PCR and then size-selected and purified. Libraries were sequenced paired-end with 100 bp reads on an Illumina HiSeq2000. SOAPnuke was used to process the raw data, removing reads that contained adapters or uncalled bases, had a mean Phred below 15, or lacked an exact match to the constant primer or identifier. High-quality paired reads were merged using COPE v1.2.5, and each unique nucleotide sequence was defined as a clonotype. MiTCR v1.1 was used to align clonotypes to the IMGT TRBV, TRBD and TRBJ reference segments. The analysis was restricted to V-J combinations with a frequency above 0.0001, which together covered approximately 99% of the repertoires. The TCS score was defined as the ratio of F50 (clonal expansion) to E x V (chaos), calculated using BLOSUM62-based TCRdist between CDR3 peptides within each V-J. Welch's t-statistics and random forest reduced roughly 540 V-J features to 13, which were used in a naive Bayes classifier (R e1071). Sample size was not statistically predetermined, and blinding of investigators to group allocation was not performed. TCR Vbeta CDR3 sequencing of approximately 140 peripheral blood samples (under 45 ophthalmopathy, about 75 hyperthyroidism and approximately 17 progressor patients) is reported in the paper.

The sequence was collected from a woman between 18 and 29 years old with Graves disease. Donor details come from another sample of the same person, matched by shared clones. The specimen was peripheral blood mononuclear cells (PBMCs), collected at new diagnosis, from a patient treated with antithyroid drugs. The chain couples TRBV28 to TRBJ2-7; TRBD2 could be the D gene, as 5 bases match. CDR3 protein: CASRPGRGSYEQYF. At the DNA level, the sequence is TGTGCCAGCAGACCTGGACGGGGATCCTACGAGCAGTACTTC. The entire variable domain, with the stretches around the CDR3 drawn from the reference TRBV28 and TRBJ2-7 proteins, is DVKVTQSSRYLVKRTGEKVFLECVQDMDHENMFWYRQDPGLGLRLIYFSYDVKMKEKGDIPEGYSVSREKKERFSLILESASTNQTSMYLCASRPGRGSYEQYFGPGTRLTVT.